This T cell receptor (beta chain) was identified in a study of regulatory T cells in long-lasting Graves disease. This clonotype was counted ten times or more. The antigen remains undetermined. Notes on the study in general: Favored usage of TRBV28, TRBJ1-2 and TRBJ2-5 was recorded in persistent disease.

Arm-PCR of CDR3 regions with iRepertoire HTBI primers generated TCR beta libraries. Original analysis: Samples revealed approximately 60 TRBV and around 13 TRBJ segments. TCRdb re-called the multiplex PCR reads through MiXCR, storing one row per CDR3 protein. The V and J calls and clone size are TCRdb's, not the authors'. The sample holds around 450,000 distinct CDR3 sequences, around a fifth seen once. This CDR3 is 12 amino acids long. Trimming took 7 bases from V and 4 from J; bases not matched to a gene: 1. Germline V gene data show CDR1 as MDHEN and CDR2 as SYDVKM. Documented time point: persistent/refractory GD, antithyroid drugs over 5 years with positive TRAb. After RNA was extracted from PBMCs, the TCR library was made from it.

This TCR came from a female donor with Graves disease. The chain combines TRBV28 with TRBJ1-2, with TRBD1 matching 9 bases. Sample: peripheral blood mononuclear cells (PBMCs), taken when the disease was refractory, from a patient treated with antithyroid drugs. CDR3 in amino acids: CASTDRGYGYTF. CDR3 nucleotide sequence: TGTGCCAGCACGGACAGGGGCTATGGCTACACCTTC.